These T cell receptor beta chains were read from a single sample in a study of T cells in Graves' hyperthyroidism and ophthalmopathy. TCRdb ran MiXCR on the multiplex PCR reads and lists one entry per CDR3 protein. The profile shows approximately 530,000 distinct CDR3 sequences, around 20% of them singletons. The specimen was blood. The receptors shown here come from a man aged 40-49 years with Graves' ophthalmopathy. The CDR3 runs from the conserved cysteine through the conserved F or W. A D gene is named only where the DNA matches it firmly. For some rows the clone size is stated as once, few or many, or as a class when expanded; others skip it.

J | V | size | D | CDR3 | DNA
TRBJ2-7 | TRBV27 | many | TRBD2 | CASSLHGRAYEQYF | TGTGCCAGCAGTTTACACGGGAGGGCCTACGAGCAGTACTTC
TRBJ2-7 | TRBV28 | many | TRBD1 | CASSSIGTASYEQYF | TGTGCCAGCAGTTCGATCGGGACAGCCTCCTACGAGCAGTACTTC
TRBJ2-1 | TRBV5-1 | many | TRBD2 | CASSLSSGGHNEQFF | TGCGCCAGCAGCTTGAGTAGCGGGGGCCACAATGAGCAGTTCTTC
TRBJ1-1 | TRBV12-5 | - | TRBD1 | CASGLRAWGQFNTEAFF | TGTGCTAGTGGTTTGCGAGCTTGGGGACAGTTTAACACTGAAGCTTTCTTT
TRBJ2-3 | TRBV7-9 | many | - | CASSYQRGLDTQYF | TGTGCCAGCAGCTACCAAAGGGGGTTGGATACGCAGTATTTT
TRBJ2-3 | TRBV5-1 | many | TRBD2 | CASSLSDPGLVTDTQYF | TGCGCCAGCAGCTTGAGCGATCCCGGACTAGTTACAGATACGCAGTATTTT
TRBJ2-7 | TRBV5-1 | many | - | CASSLDGGTYEQYF | TGCGCCAGCAGCTTGGATGGGGGCACCTACGAGCAGTACTTC
TRBJ2-3 | TRBV7-2 | many | - | CASSAGRGSFTDTQYF | TGTGCCAGCAGCGCGGGGAGGGGGTCCTTCACAGATACGCAGTATTTT
TRBJ1-1 | TRBV10-2 | - | - | CASSAILTEAFF | TGCGCCAGCAGTGCGATACTTACTGAAGCTTTCTTT
TRBJ1-4 | TRBV18 | - | - | CASSPLGPGLANEKLFF | TGTGCCAGCTCACCACTGGGCCCAGGGCTCGCTAATGAAAAACTGTTTTTT
TRBJ1-1 | TRBV27 | many | - | CASSLSSATEAFF | TGTGCCAGCAGTTTATCGTCCGCCACTGAAGCTTTCTTT
TRBJ2-1 | TRBV5-1 | - | - | CASSFREDGNEQFF | TGCGCCAGCAGCTTCAGGGAGGACGGCAATGAGCAGTTCTTC
TRBJ1-2 | TRBV7-2 | - | TRBD1 | CASSHYQTGDGYTF | TGTGCCAGCAGCCACTACCAGACAGGGGATGGCTACACCTTC
TRBJ2-1 | TRBV19 | few | TRBD1 | CASSKVGQGFWNEQFF | TGTGCCAGTAGTAAGGTCGGACAGGGGTTTTGGAATGAGCAGTTCTTC
TRBJ2-5 | TRBV29-1 | few | - | CSVRSGETQYF | TGCAGCGTGAGGTCAGGAGAGACCCAGTACTTC
TRBJ2-1 | TRBV27 | - | - | CASSSPRAGNEQFF | TGTGCCAGCAGTTCCCCTAGGGCCGGAAATGAGCAGTTCTTC
TRBJ1-2 | TRBV7-2 | - | - | CASSFKDGYTF | TGTGCCAGCAGCTTTAAGGATGGCTACACCTTC
TRBJ1-1 | TRBV7-8 | many | - | CASSPRGRAGTEAFF | TGTGCCAGCAGCCCTAGAGGGAGGGCCGGAACTGAAGCTTTCTTT
TRBJ2-1 | TRBV12-3/TRBV12-4 | many | TRBD2 | CASIQWGLAGDNEQFF | TGTGCCAGCATTCAATGGGGACTAGCGGGAGACAATGAGCAGTTCTTC
TRBJ2-7 | TRBV18 | few | TRBD1 | CASSPKDRGAEQYF | TGTGCCAGCTCACCTAAGGACAGGGGCGCCGAGCAGTACTTC
TRBJ1-1 | TRBV20-1 | - | - | CSAVEGIRSEAFF | TGCAGTGCCGTTGAAGGGATAAGGTCTGAAGCTTTCTTT
TRBJ2-7 | TRBV5-6 | many | TRBD1 | CASSSRTGSYEQYF | TGTGCCAGCAGCTCCAGGACAGGGTCCTACGAGCAGTACTTC
TRBJ2-1 | TRBV7-2 | few | - | CASSLRQGSSRNEQFF | TGTGCCAGCAGCTTACGCCAGGGAAGTAGTCGCAATGAGCAGTTCTTC
TRBJ2-2 | TRBV30 | - | - | CAWSNAGELFF | TGTGCCTGGAGTAACGCGGGGGAGCTGTTTTTT
TRBJ2-5 | TRBV7-2 | many | - | CASSLDPVETQYF | TGTGCCAGCAGCTTAGACCCTGTAGAGACCCAGTACTTC